A single sample gave rise to the 13 T cell receptor beta chains below, sequenced in a study of T cell responses to AZD1222 COVID-19 vaccine. The protocol was immunoSEQ multiplex PCR, while the TCRdb copy is restricted to in-frame clones and leaves out a portion. The sample shows roughly 150,000 clones, 88% of them seen only once. Here the sequenced sample was peripheral blood, taken 28 days after the second AZD1222 dose. These receptors were obtained from an adult who received the AZD1222 COVID-19 vaccine.

V gene TRBV28 combines with J gene TRBJ2-7; 12 bases line up with TRBD1. Germline assignment: CDR1 MDHEN and CDR2 SYDVKM. The V segment lost 3 bases and the J segment 6 bases; nucleotides outside the gene matches: 6. This CDR3 has 15 residues. The CDR3 region has the DNA TGTGCCAGCAGTTTGCCCGGGACAGGGGGCTCCGAGCAGTACTTC. As protein: CASSLPGTGGSEQYF.

This rearrangement joins TRBV3-1 (or the pseudogene TRBV3-2) to TRBJ1-5; D is uncertain. The germline V gene encodes CDR1 LGHDT and CDR2 YNNKEL (reference sequence). The V gene lost 0 bases and the J gene lost 5 bases, with 8 bases spanning the gap. This CDR3 is 14 amino acids long. The CDR3 DNA reads as TGTGCCAGCAGCCAAGATTTGATGGATCAGCCCCAGCATTTT. Its protein is CASSQDLMDQPQHF.

The chain couples TRBV18 to TRBJ2-1; tentatively, D is TRBD1 or TRBD2 (5 bases each). Germline V lookup: CDR1 KGHSH, CDR2 LQKENI. With 2 bases removed from V and 6 bases from J, the gap between germline ends came to 14 bases. This CDR3 is built from 15 residues. This chain's CDR3 is CASSPGVGDGNEQFF. The CDR3, as DNA: TGTGCCAGCTCACCAGGGGTGGGGGACGGCAATGAGCAGTTCTTC.

This clone was counted between two and nine times. The rearrangement uses TRBV10-3 and TRBJ2-1, with 9 bases aligning to TRBD1. Germline values: CDR1 ENHRY, CDR2 SYGVKD. This CDR3 has 14 residues. With V trimmed by 8 bases and J by 7 bases, 9 bases remained unmatched. CDR3 nucleotides: TGTGCCATCTCCGACAGGGGGGCCGAAAATGAGCAGTTCTTC. This gives the protein CAISDRGAENEQFF.

Only one count was recorded for this clone. The chain recombines TRBV19 with TRBJ1-2, with D hard to call. V was trimmed by 6 bases and J by 5 bases, leaving 25 bases between them. In germline, CDR1 is LNHDA, CDR2 SQIVND (reference sequence). This CDR3 comprises 17 residues. CDR3: CASSVGKPHRRGYGYTF. CDR3 nucleotides: TGTGCCAGTAGCGTAGGAAAACCCCATAGGCGGGGATATGGCTACACCTTC.

The CDR3 loop is CASRGADVRQFF. The CDR3 DNA reads TGCGCCAGCAGAGGGGCTGACGTGAGGCAGTTCTTC. The chain recombines TRBV5-1 with TRBJ2-1; possibly TRBD1 for D (5 bases). Trimming took off 5 bases at V and 12 bases at J, with 15 bases between the two ends. The germline V gene has CDR1 SGHRS and CDR2 YFSETQ. CDR3 size: 12 residues. The full variable domain, with the rest looked up from reference TRBV5-1 and TRBJ2-1, is KAGVTQTPRYLIKTRGQQVTLSCSPISGHRSVSWYQQTPGQGLQFLFEYFSETQRNKGNFPGRFSGRQFSNSRSEMNVSTLELGDSALYLCASRGADVRQFFGPGTRLTVL.

The J gene is TRBJ2-7, the V gene TRBV4-1, with D possibly being TRBD1 or TRBD2 (5 bases each). The CDR3 extends over 16 amino acids. Deletions cut 0 bases from V and 6 bases from J, with 18 bases between. The germline V gene has CDR1 MGHRA and CDR2 YSYEKL. CDR3 nucleotides: TGCGCCAGCAGCCAAGATTTTTTGTTGGGACGGAGCGAGCAGTACTTC. Translated, it gives CASSQDFLLGRSEQYF.

This clone occurred a few times. The rearrangement uses TRBV2 and TRBJ1-4; D is undetermined. CDR3 length: 13 amino acids. Between the trimmed V and J ends, which lost 7 bases and 5 bases, there was a span of 11 bases. Germline CDR1 SNHLY, CDR2 FYNNEI. The CDR3 loop reads CASNQFRNEKLFF. The CDR3 region has the DNA TGTGCCAGCAATCAGTTCAGGAATGAAAAACTGTTTTTT.

This chain joins TRBV10-1 and TRBJ2-2; 11 bases line up with TRBD1. The CDR3 extends over 15 amino acids. J was trimmed by 3 bases and V by 8 bases; bases with no gene match: 5. Germline V gene lookup returns CDR1 WNHNN and CDR2 SYGVQD (reference sequence). CDR3 sequence (DNA): TGCGCCAGCTCCTCGGGACAGGGGGACACCGGGGAGCTGTTTTTT. Translated, it gives CASSSGQGDTGELFF.

The chain joins TRBV11-2 to TRBJ1-5; no clear D gene. This CDR3 has 13 residues. V shed 3 bases and J shed 7 bases, with 10 bases lying between them. CDR1 SGHAT and CDR2 FQNNGV come from the germline V gene. The CDR3, as DNA: TGTGCCAGCAGCTTCCGCGAGGACCAGCCCCAGCATTTT. Translation: CASSFREDQPQHF. The full variable domain, its missing parts supplied by reference TRBV11-2 and TRBJ1-5, is EAGVAQSPRYKIIEKRQSVAFWCNPISGHATLYWYQQILGQGPKLLIQFQNNGVVDDSQLPKDRFSAERLKGVDSTLKIQPAKLEDSAVYLCASSFREDQPQHFGDGTRLSIL.

The chain recombines TRBV2 with TRBJ2-7; 9 nucleotides align to TRBD1. This CDR3 spans 15 amino acids. The junction had 10 bases not matched to a gene; V was cut back by 7 bases and J by 3 bases. Looked up from germline, CDR1 is SNHLY and CDR2 is FYNNEI. CDR3 in DNA: TGTGCCAGCAAAGAGGGGTCGGGACAGGGCTACGAGCAGTACTTC. Amino acid sequence: CASKEGSGQGYEQYF.

There are a few counts of this clone. The rearrangement links TRBV10-2 to TRBJ1-1, with D possibly TRBD1 on 5 matching bases. Trimming took off 6 bases at V and 0 bases at J, with 14 bases between the two ends. The CDR3 runs to 15 residues. Germline CDR1 and CDR2: WSHSY and SAAADI. CDR3 protein: CASRDGATMNTEAFF. The CDR3 nucleotides read TGCGCCAGCAGGGACGGGGCGACTATGAACACTGAAGCTTTCTTT.

This rearrangement joins TRBV6-2 or TRBV6-3 to TRBJ1-1, with 7 bases fitting TRBD1. In germline, CDR1 is MNHEY, CDR2 SVGEGT. This CDR3 has 16 residues. With 2 bases clipped from V and 3 bases from J, the junction kept 9 bases outside the gene matches. CDR3 nucleotides: TGTGCCAGCAGTTACCGGTCGCCAGGGGGGTACACTGAAGCTTTCTTT. This gives the protein CASSYRSPGGYTEAFF.